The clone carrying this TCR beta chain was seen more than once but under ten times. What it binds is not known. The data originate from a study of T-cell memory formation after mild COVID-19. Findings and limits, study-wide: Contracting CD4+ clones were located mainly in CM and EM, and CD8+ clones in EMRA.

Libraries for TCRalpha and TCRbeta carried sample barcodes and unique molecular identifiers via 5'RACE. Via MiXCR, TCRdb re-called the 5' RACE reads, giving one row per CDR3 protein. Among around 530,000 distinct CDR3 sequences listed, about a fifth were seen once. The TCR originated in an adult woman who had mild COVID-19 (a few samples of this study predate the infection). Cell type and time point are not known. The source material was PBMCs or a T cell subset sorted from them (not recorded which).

CDR3 nucleotide sequence: TGTGCCAGCAGTCCCTCGTGGGGGGTAAGCTCCTACAATGAGCAGTTCTTC. The encoded protein is CASSPSWGVSSYNEQFF. The chain recombines TRBV12-3 or TRBV12-4 with TRBJ2-1, with D possibly being TRBD2 (6 bases). The V end lost 5 bases, the J end lost 0 bases, and 17 bases lay between the germline ends. The CDR3 covers 17 residues.